This entry concerns a single T cell receptor (beta chain). V gave up 5 bases and J gave up 4 bases, with 10 bases separating them. Germline V CDR1 and CDR2: SGHTA, FQGNSA. The length of the CDR3 is 13 residues. TCRdb's copy holds only in-frame clones and misses some; the assay was immunoSEQ multiplex PCR. Of 30,000 to 35,000 clones listed, approximately 87% are singletons. The data derive from a study of neoadjuvant anti-PD-1 for oral cavity cancer. The sequences come from PBMCs, collected before nivolumab (anti-PD-1) treatment. This sequence was found in a person aged 35-79 years with oral cavity squamous cell carcinoma. The chain carries TRBV7-2 and TRBJ2-3; D gene unclear. CDR3 nucleotide sequence: TGTGCCAGCAGCCGCGACCACCCAGATACGCAGTATTTT. It encodes CASSRDHPDTQYF.